This TCR beta chain was identified in a study of metastatic and nonmetastatic thyroid tumors. Each patient came to thyroid surgery without any prior treatment (of any kind). The CDR3 totals 17 residues. The germline gives CDR1 MDHEN, CDR2 SYDVKM. TCRdb recomputed clones from the PCR reads via MiXCR. The sample has 17,000 or so clones, under 35% seen once; the top ten hold about 16%. With respect to this clone: One junction end does not reproduce the germline sequence, and a read error may be involved. The same CDR3 is also encoded by other DNA sequences in this sample.

This receptor was identified in a female donor with papillary thyroid cancer or a benign thyroid nodule (not recorded which). Some clones in this sample may be carry-over from other donors' samples. Material: tumor tissue. The chain recombines TRBV28 with TRBJ1-2, with 8 nucleotides matching TRBD1. For the CDR3, the DNA is TGTGCCAGCAGTAACAACCAGGGGGCTCGTCCTAACTATGGCTACACATTT. Encoded protein: CASSNNQGARPNYGYTF.